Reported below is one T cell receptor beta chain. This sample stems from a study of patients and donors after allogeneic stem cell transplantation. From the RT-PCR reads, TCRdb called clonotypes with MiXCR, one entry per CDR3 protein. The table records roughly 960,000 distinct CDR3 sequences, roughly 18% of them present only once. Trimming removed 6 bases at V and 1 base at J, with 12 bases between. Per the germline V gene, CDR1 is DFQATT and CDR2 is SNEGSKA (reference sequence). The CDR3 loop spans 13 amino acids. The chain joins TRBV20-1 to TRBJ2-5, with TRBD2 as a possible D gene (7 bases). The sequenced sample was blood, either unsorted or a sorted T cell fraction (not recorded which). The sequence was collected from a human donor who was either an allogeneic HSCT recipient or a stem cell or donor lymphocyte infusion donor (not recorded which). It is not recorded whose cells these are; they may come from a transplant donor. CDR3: CSARGGPQETQYF. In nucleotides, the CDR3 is TGCAGTGCCAGGGGAGGGCCCCAAGAGACCCAGTACTTC.